The 18 T cell receptor beta chains below all came from one sample that was sequenced in a study of shared clonotypes between healthy human individuals (dated by TCRdb to between 2020 and 2021). Receptor amplification or capture employed the immunoSEQ multiplex PCR assay. TCRdb retrieved this table from immuneACCESS and kept in-frame rearrangements only. Not all clones are present; in checked studies, unresolved V genes account for under half, and no reason is known for the remainder. This sample gives hundreds of thousands of clones in total; 73% of them show up just once. In total, the top ten clones hold roughly 1.9% of the sample. Sequences were obtained from memory CD4+ T cells sorted from blood. The meaning of the sample's cell subset or site label: CD45RA-negative fraction. The receptors stem from a woman aged 30 to 39 in good health.

In DNA form, the CDR3 reads TGTGCCAGCTCACCCAGAGCGGGAGACGAGCAGTACTTC. It encodes CASSPRAGDEQYF. The chain uses TRBV18 and TRBJ2-7, with TRBD2 identical over 8 bases. The V gene end was trimmed by 3 bases and the J gene end by 5 bases; junction bases not matched to a gene: 3. Looked up from germline, CDR1 is KGHSH and CDR2 is LQKENI. This CDR3 region has 13 residues.

The chain recombines TRBV27 with TRBJ2-3; 9 bases map to TRBD1. The CDR3 is 16 amino acids. CDR1 is MNHEY, CDR2 SMNVEV, per germline (reference sequence). The V segment lost 2 bases and the J segment 1 base; nucleotides outside the gene matches: 4. The CDR3 nucleotides read TGTGCCAGCAGTTTAGAGGGACAGGGTGGCACAGATACGCAGTATTTT. Encoded protein: CASSLEGQGGTDTQYF.

The rearrangement uses TRBV29-1 and TRBJ1-1, with TRBD1 as a possible D gene (5 bases). The CDR3 has 16 amino acids. In germline, CDR1 is SQVTM, CDR2 ANQGSEA. The germline V and J ends were trimmed by 7 bases and 4 bases, with 25 bases remaining between them. This chain's CDR3 is CSAPWGGDLLRTEAFF. DNA for the CDR3: TGCAGCGCCCCGTGGGGGGGTGACCTCCTCCGCACTGAAGCTTTCTTT.

The V call is TRBV29-1, the J call TRBJ2-7, with D tentatively TRBD1 or TRBD2 (5 bases each). Germline loops: CDR1 SQVTM, CDR2 ANQGSEA. Between the trimmed V and J ends, which lost 6 bases and 6 bases, there was a span of 15 bases. The CDR3 length is 12 residues. CDR3 coding DNA: TGCAGCGTCCTAAGGGGAGATGGCGAGCAGTACTTC. Its translation: CSVLRGDGEQYF.

The CDR3 loop reads CAWSVHGSRVQPQHF. DNA of the CDR3: TGTGCCTGGAGTGTACACGGGTCGAGGGTTCAGCCCCAGCATTTT. The genes are TRBV30 and TRBJ1-5; D ambiguous. CDR3 length equals 15 residues. Between the trimmed V and J ends, which lost 0 bases and 6 bases, there was a span of 15 bases. The germline V gene has CDR1 GTSNPN and CDR2 SVGIG (reference sequence).

CDR3 sequence: CASSHGGRYNEQFF. In DNA, the CDR3 is TGTGCCAGCAGCCATGGGGGCCGCTACAATGAGCAGTTCTTC. The rearrangement uses TRBV21-1 and TRBJ2-1; the table's D call, TRBD1, was not checked against the DNA. TRBV21-1 is reported as a pseudogene. This CDR3 has 14 amino acids.

This chain connects TRBV10-2 to TRBJ1-1; D is perhaps TRBD1 (6 bases). There are 15 residues in the CDR3. V was trimmed by 6 bases and J by 2 bases, leaving 16 bases between them. From germline, CDR1 is WSHSY and CDR2 SAAADI. CDR3 sequence reads: CASSPRGSRNTEAFF. CDR3 coding DNA: TGCGCCAGCAGCCCCAGGGGAAGCAGAAACACTGAAGCTTTCTTT.

The chain employs TRBV2 and TRBJ2-1, with D possibly called TRBD1 or TRBD2 (5 bases each). V lost 4 bases and J lost 2, with 18 bases in between. The germline gives CDR1 SNHLY, CDR2 FYNNEI. This CDR3 is 17 amino acids long. The CDR3 coding sequence is TGTGCCAGCAGTGGACCGGACACTCCGGGGCCCTACAATGAGCAGTTCTTC. This encodes CASSGPDTPGPYNEQFF.

This chain links TRBV5-4 with TRBJ2-2, with 14 bases that match TRBD2. V was pared by 3 bases and J by 7 bases, with 5 bases of the junction left unmatched. CDR3 length: 16 amino acids. CDR1 is SGHNT, CDR2 YYREEE, per germline (reference sequence). Here the CDR3 reads CASSSGTSGRGGELFF. CDR3 nucleotides: TGTGCCAGCAGCTCCGGGACTAGCGGGAGAGGCGGGGAGCTGTTTTTT.

The chain has TRBV5-1 and TRBJ2-1; 7 bases align to TRBD2. Germline V gene lookup returns CDR1 SGHRS and CDR2 YFSETQ. The CDR3 sequence is 15 residues long. V was pared by 3 bases and J by 9 bases, with 12 bases of the junction left unmatched. The CDR3 DNA reads TGCGCCAGCAGCTCTTGGAACTGGGAGGGAAGTGAGCAGTTCTTC. It is translated as CASSSWNWEGSEQFF.

This chain links TRBV10-2 with TRBJ2-2; TRBD1 matches 7 bases. This CDR3 has 17 amino acids. The V and J ends lost 6 bases and 1 base, in that order; junction bases with no gene match: 11. Per the germline V gene, CDR1 is WSHSY and CDR2 is SAAADI. CDR3 nucleotide sequence: TGCGCCAGCAGCGCGAGGGGGCTGATATTGAACACCGGGGAGCTGTTTTTT. The encoded protein is CASSARGLILNTGELFF.

J is TRBJ2-3 and V is TRBV7-8; either TRBD1 or TRBD2 may supply D (5 bases each). Trimming removed 2 bases at V and 2 bases at J, with 11 bases between. Germline CDR1 is SGHVS and CDR2 is FQNEAQ. The CDR3 has 15 residues. CDR3 amino acids: CASSLSTGLTDTQYF. DNA for the CDR3: TGTGCCAGCAGCTTATCCACAGGACTCACAGATACGCAGTATTTT. The complete variable domain, with remaining parts taken from reference TRBV7-8 and TRBJ2-3, reads GAGVSQSPRYKVAKRGQDVALRCDPISGHVSLFWYQQALGQGPEFLTYFQNEAQLDKSGLPSDRFFAERPEGSVSTLKIQRTQQEDSAVYLCASSLSTGLTDTQYFGPGTRLTVL.

The table lists this clone with a few counts. This sample also contains other DNA sequences that code for the same CDR3. This chain connects TRBV7-9 to TRBJ1-5; D remains ambiguous. Germline-derived CDR1 and CDR2 are SEHNR and FQNEAQ (reference sequence). This CDR3 region has 13 residues. V was trimmed by 1 base and J by 7 bases, leaving 8 bases between them. DNA of the CDR3: TGTGCCAGCAGCTTAGATCTGGGACAGCCCCAGCATTTT. The encoded protein is CASSLDLGQPQHF.

The rearrangement uses TRBV10-3 and TRBJ2-7; 8 bases line up with TRBD1. CDR1 and CDR2 from the germline V gene are ENHRY and SYGVKD. Unmatched junction bases numbered 5, after V lost 6 bases and J lost 4 bases. CDR3 length: 13 residues. The CDR3 DNA reads TGTGCCATCAGACAGGGGGGTGATTACGAGCAGTACTTC. It specifies CAIRQGGDYEQYF.

This sequence joins TRBV4-1 and TRBJ2-2, with D perhaps TRBD1 (6 bases). The V and J ends lost 4 bases and 2 bases respectively, with 17 bases between them. The length of the CDR3 is 17 residues. Germline loops: CDR1 MGHRA, CDR2 YSYEKL. The CDR3 nucleotides are TGCGCCAGCAGCCGTACCACAGGGTTAGGAAACACCGGGGAGCTGTTTTTT. Protein sequence: CASSRTTGLGNTGELFF.

The chain joins TRBV5-1 to TRBJ1-2; no clear D. This CDR3 has 13 residues. V was cut by 0 bases and J by 5 bases, with 8 bases left in between. The germline gives CDR1 SGHRS, CDR2 YFSETQ. For the CDR3, the DNA is TGCGCCAGCAGCTTGGACGCCCGGTATGGCTACACCTTC. This translates into CASSLDARYGYTF.

The rearrangement links TRBV15 to TRBJ1-5; 9 bases are a match to TRBD1. The V segment lost 0 bases and the J segment 2 bases; nucleotides outside the gene matches: 8. The CDR3 is 18 amino acids. Germline CDR1 and CDR2: LNHNV and YYDKDF (reference sequence). The CDR3 nucleotides are TGTGCCACCAGCAGAGACAGGGTTGGGGACAGGGGCAATCAGCCCCAGCATTTT. Protein sequence: CATSRDRVGDRGNQPQHF.

The V and J genes are TRBV7-2 and TRBJ2-7; D is perhaps TRBD1 or TRBD2 (5 bases each). Germline V CDR1 and CDR2: SGHTA, FQGNSA. CDR3 size: 13 residues. Trimming left V 5 bases short and J 4 bases short, with 12 bases between. In DNA form, the CDR3 reads TGTGCCAGCAGCCGGGACCGGTCTTACGAGCAGTACTTC. Amino acids: CASSRDRSYEQYF.